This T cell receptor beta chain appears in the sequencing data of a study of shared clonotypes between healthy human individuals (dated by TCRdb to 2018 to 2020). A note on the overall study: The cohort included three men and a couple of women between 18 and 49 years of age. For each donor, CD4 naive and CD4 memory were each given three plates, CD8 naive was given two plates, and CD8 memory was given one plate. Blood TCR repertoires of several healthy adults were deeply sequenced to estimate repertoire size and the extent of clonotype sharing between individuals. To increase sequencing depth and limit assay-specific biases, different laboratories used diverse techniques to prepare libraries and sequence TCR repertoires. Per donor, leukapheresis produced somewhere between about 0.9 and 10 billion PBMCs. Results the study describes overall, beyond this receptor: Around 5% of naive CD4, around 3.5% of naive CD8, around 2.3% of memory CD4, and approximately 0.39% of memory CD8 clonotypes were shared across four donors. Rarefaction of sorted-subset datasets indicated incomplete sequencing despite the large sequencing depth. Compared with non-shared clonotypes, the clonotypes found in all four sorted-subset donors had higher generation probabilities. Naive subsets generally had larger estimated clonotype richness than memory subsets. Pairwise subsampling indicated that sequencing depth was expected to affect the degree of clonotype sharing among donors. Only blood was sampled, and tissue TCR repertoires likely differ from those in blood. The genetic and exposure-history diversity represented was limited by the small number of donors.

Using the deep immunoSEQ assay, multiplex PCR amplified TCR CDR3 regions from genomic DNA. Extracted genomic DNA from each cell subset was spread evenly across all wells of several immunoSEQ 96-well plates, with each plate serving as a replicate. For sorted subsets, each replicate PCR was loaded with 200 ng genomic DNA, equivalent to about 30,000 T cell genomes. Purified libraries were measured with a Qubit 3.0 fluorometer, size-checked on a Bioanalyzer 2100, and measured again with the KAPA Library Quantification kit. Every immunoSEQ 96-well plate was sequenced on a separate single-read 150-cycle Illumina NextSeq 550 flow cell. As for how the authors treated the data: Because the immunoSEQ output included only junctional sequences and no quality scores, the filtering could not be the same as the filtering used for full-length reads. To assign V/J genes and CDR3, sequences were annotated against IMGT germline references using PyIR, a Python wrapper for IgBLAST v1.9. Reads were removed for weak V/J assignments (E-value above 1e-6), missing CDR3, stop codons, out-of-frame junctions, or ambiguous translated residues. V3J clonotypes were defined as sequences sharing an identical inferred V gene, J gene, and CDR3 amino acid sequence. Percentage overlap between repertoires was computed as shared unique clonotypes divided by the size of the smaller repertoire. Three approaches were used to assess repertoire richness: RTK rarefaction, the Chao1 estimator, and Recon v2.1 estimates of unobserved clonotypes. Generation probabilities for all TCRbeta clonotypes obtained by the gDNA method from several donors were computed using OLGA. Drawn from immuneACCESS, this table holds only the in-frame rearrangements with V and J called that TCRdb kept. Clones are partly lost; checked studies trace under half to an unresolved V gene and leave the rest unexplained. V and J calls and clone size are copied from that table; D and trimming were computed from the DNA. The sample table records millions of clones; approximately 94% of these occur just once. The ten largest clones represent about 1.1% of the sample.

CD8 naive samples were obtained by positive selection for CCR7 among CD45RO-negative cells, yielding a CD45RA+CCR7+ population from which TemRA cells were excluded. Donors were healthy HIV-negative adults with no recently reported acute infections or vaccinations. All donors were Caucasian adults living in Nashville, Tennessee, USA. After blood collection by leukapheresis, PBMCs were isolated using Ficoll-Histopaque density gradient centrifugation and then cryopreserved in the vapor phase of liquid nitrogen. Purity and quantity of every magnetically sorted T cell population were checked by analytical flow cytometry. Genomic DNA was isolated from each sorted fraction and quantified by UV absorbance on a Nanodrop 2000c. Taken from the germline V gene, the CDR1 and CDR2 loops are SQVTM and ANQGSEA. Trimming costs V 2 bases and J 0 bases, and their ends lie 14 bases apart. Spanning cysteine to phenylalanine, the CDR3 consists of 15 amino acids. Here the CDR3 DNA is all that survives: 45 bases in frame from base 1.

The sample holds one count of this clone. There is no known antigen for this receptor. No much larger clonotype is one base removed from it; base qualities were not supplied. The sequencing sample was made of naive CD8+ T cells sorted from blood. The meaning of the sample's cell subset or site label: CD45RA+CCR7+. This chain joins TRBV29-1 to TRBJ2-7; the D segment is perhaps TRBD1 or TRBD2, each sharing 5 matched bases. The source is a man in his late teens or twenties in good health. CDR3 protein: CSVEIPGLFSYEQYF. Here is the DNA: TGCAGCGTTGAAATCCCGGGGCTCTTCTCCTACGAGCAGTACTTC.